Below, 2 T cell receptor beta chains from the same sample are listed, as sequenced in a study of OX40 agonist ivuxolimab in advanced cancers. The protocol was immunoSEQ multiplex PCR, while the TCRdb copy is restricted to in-frame clones and leaves out a portion. The sample carries 65,000 to 90,000 clones, 75% to 90% recorded once. This specimen was CD4+ or CD8+ T cells sorted from blood, taken in a trial of the OX40 agonist ivuxolimab. The receptors originated from an adult with an advanced solid tumor such as melanoma, head and neck, liver or kidney cancer.

The chain couples TRBV4-3 to TRBJ2-5; possible D gene TRBD1, 5 bases. The V gene's germline CDR1 is LGHNA and CDR2 YSLEER. V gave up 0 bases and J gave up 2 bases, with 7 bases separating them. The CDR3 is made up of 14 amino acids. This CDR3 is CASSQDYRQETQYF. DNA of the CDR3: TGCGCCAGCAGCCAAGATTACAGGCAAGAGACCCAGTACTTC.

Only one count was recorded for this clone. The chain combines TRBV27 with TRBJ1-5, with D possibly being TRBD1 (5 bases). V was pared by 5 bases and J by 6 bases, with 14 bases between. CDR3 length: 14 amino acids. Germline assignment: CDR1 MNHEY and CDR2 SMNVEV (reference sequence). The CDR3 nucleotides read TGTGCCAGCAGTGGGTCGGGGCTAGGTCAGCCCCAGCATTTT. Protein: CASSGSGLGQPQHF.